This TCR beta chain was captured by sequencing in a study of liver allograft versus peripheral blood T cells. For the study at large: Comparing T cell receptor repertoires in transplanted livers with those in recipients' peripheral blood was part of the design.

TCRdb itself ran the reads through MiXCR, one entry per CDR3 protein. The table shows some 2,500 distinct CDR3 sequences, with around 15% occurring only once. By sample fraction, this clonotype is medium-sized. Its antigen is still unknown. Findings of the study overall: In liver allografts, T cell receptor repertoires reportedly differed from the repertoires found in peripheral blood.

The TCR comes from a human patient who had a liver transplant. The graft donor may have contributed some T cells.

The CDR3 region is CASSLNLGYTGELFF. The CDR3 nucleotides read TGTGCCAGCAGCTTAAACCTGGGGTACACCGGGGAGCTGTTTTTT. This rearrangement joins TRBV5-6 to TRBJ2-2, with unresolved D. Trimming took 2 bases from V and 3 from J, leaving 11 bases between them. Germline CDR1 is SGHDT and CDR2 is YYEEEE. The CDR3 runs to 15 residues.